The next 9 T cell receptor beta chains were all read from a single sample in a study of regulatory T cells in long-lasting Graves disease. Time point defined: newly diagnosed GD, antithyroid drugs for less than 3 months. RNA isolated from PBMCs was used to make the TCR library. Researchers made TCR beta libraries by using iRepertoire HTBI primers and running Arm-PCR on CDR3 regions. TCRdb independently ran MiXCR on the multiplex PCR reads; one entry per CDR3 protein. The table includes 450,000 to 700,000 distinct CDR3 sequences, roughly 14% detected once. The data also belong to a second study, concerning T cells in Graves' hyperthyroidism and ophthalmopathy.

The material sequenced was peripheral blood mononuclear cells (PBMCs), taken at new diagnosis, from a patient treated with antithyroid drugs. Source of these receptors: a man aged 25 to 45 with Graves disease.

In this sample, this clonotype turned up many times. The CDR3 DNA sequence: TGCAGTGCTAGACCTGACAGGGGGCAAAACAATGAAAAACTGTTTTTT. Amino acids: CSARPDRGQNNEKLFF. The chain employs TRBV20-1 and TRBJ1-4; 10 positions agree with TRBD1. V lost 2 bases and J lost 5; bases outside the gene matches: 8. This CDR3 region has 16 residues. Germline V gives CDR1 DFQATT, CDR2 SNEGSKA (reference sequence).

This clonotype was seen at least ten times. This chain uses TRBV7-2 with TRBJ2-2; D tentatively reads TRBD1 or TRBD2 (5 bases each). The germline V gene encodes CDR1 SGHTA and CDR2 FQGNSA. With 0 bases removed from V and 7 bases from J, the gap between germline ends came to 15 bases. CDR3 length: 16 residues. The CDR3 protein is CASSLALALRGGELFF. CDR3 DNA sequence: TGTGCCAGCAGCTTAGCGTTGGCCCTGAGGGGCGGGGAGCTGTTTTTT.

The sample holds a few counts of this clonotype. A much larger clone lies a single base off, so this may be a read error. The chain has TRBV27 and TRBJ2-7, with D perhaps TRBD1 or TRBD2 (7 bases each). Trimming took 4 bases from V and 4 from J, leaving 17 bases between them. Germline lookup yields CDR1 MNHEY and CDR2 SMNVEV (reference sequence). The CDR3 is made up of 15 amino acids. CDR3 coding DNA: TGTGCCAGCAGTTCAGCTCTGCAGGGGGGGTACGAGCAGTACTTC. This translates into CASSSALQGGYEQYF.

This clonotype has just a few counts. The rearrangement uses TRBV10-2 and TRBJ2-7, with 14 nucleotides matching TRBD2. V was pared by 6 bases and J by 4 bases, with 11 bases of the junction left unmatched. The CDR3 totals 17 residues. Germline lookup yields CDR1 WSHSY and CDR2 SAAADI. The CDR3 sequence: CASSRLAGGPSLYEQYF. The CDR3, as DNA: TGCGCCAGCAGCCGACTAGCGGGAGGGCCTTCTCTTTACGAGCAGTACTTC.

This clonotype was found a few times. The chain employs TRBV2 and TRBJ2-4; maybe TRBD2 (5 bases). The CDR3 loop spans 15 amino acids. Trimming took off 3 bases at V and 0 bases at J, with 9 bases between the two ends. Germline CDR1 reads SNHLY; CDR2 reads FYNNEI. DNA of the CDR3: TGTGCCAGCAGTGACAGGACTTTAGCCAAAAACATTCAGTACTTC. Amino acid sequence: CASSDRTLAKNIQYF.

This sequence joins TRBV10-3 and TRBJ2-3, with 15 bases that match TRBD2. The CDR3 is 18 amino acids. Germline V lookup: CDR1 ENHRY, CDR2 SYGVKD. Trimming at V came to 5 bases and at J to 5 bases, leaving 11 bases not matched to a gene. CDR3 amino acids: CAISTGWTSGRAIDTQYF. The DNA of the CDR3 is TGTGCCATCAGTACCGGGTGGACTAGCGGGAGGGCCATAGATACGCAGTATTTT.

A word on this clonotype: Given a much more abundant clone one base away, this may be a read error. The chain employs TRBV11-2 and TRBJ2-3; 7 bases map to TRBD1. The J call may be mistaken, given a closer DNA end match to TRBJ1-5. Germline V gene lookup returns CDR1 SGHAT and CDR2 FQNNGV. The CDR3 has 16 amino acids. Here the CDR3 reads CASQGGTVPSTDTQHF. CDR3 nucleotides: TGTGCCAGCCAGGGTGGGACAGTACCTAGCACAGATACGCAGCATTTT.

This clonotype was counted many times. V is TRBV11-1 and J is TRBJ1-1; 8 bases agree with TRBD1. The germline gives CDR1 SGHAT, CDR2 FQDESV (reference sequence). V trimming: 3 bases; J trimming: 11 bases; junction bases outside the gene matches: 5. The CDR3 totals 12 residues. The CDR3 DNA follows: TGTGCCAGCAGCTTTACAGGGGGTATGGCTTTCTTT. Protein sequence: CASSFTGGMAFF.

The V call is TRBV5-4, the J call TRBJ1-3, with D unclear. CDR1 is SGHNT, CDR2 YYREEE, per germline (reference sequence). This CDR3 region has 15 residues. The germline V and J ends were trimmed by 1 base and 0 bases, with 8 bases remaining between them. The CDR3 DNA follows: TGTGCCAGCAGCTTGCGTCAGAACTCTGGAAACACCATATATTTT. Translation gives CASSLRQNSGNTIYF.